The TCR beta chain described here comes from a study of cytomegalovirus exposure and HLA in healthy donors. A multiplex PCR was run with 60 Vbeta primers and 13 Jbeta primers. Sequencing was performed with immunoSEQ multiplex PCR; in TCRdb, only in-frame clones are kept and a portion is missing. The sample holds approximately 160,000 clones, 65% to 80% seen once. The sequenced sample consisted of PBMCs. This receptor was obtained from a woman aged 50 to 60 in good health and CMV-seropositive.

The CDR3 loop is CASSGQNQETQYF. For the CDR3, the DNA is TGCGCCAGCAGCGGACAGAACCAAGAGACCCAGTACTTC. This chain connects TRBV5-1 to TRBJ2-5, with a tentative D call TRBD1 (6 bases). V shed 4 bases and J shed 0 bases, with 7 bases lying between them. Germline CDR1 reads SGHRS; CDR2 reads YFSETQ. The CDR3 spans 13 residues.